This TCR beta chain was sequenced in a study of blood T cell repertoires in COVID-19. Study summary: PBMCs, B-cell-depleted T cells, or T cells provided the cDNA or gDNA that made up the material.

During active infection, Seattle patients enrolled and were then monitored through disease. The data were produced by immunoSEQ multiplex PCR, yet TCRdb's version contains in-frame clones alone and is incomplete. The sample lists just over 150,000 clones, around 82% occurring once. Germline values: CDR1 SGHNT, CDR2 YYREEE (reference sequence). Trimming took off 0 bases at V and 0 bases at J, with 12 bases between the two ends. CDR3 length: 16 amino acids. The chain links TRBV5-4 to TRBJ1-1, with a possible D match to TRBD1 (6 bases). The specimen sequenced was peripheral blood. The TCR sequence derives from a woman aged 40 to 50 with COVID-19, enrolled during active disease. The CDR3 bases are TGTGCCAGCAGCTTGGCGGCGGACAGTCTGAACACTGAAGCTTTCTTT. Amino acids: CASSLAADSLNTEAFF.